A selection of T cell receptor beta chains follows, all from one sample in a study of T cell repertoires in aging, cancer and after chemotherapy. TCRdb independently ran MiXCR on the multiplex PCR reads; one entry per CDR3 protein. The sample gives about 13,000 distinct CDR3 sequences, roughly a quarter of which show up once; less than 3% is in the top ten. The sequenced sample consisted of blood. The receptor set was obtained from a human donor in good health. The CDR3 runs from the conserved cysteine through the conserved F or W. A D gene is named only where the DNA matches it firmly. Size is stated for part of the rows, as once, few or many counts, or as a class when the clone is expanded.

V gene,J gene,D gene,clone size,CDR3 DNA,CDR3 protein
TRBV11-1,TRBJ1-6,-,medium-sized,TGTGCCAGCAGCCCGGGGCAGAAGGCGGCCTCACCCCTCCACTTT,CASSPGQKAASPLHF
TRBV20-1,TRBJ2-7,-,-,TGCAGTGCTGCTCGTGGTTTTCCCTACGAGCAGTACTTC,CSAARGFPYEQYF
TRBV6-5,TRBJ2-4,TRBD2,medium-sized,TGTGCCAGCAGCTATTGGGGGGGGGACATTCAGTACTTC,CASSYWGGDIQYF
TRBV20-1,TRBJ2-6,TRBD2,few,TGCAGTGCTAGAGGACGGGGAGGGGTTCCTGGGGCCAACGTCCTGACTTTC,CSARGRGGVPGANVLTF
TRBV2,TRBJ2-7,TRBD1,-,TGTGCCAGCAAGGGGACAGGGAGCTCCTACGAGCAGTACTTC,CASKGTGSSYEQYF
TRBV5-1,TRBJ2-7,-,few,TGCGCCAGCAGCATCTACAGCTACGAGCAGTACTTC,CASSIYSYEQYF
TRBV19,TRBJ2-7,-,medium-sized,TGTGCCAGTACCATATCGACAGGCCCCTACGAGCAGTACTTC,CASTISTGPYEQYF
TRBV4-1,TRBJ1-1,-,-,TGCGCCAGCAGCCATACTCGGGGGCCCACTGAAGCTTTCTTT,CASSHTRGPTEAFF
TRBV24-1,TRBJ2-3,-,-,TGTGCCACCAGTGATTCCCAACAGCCGGATACGCAGTATTTT,CATSDSQQPDTQYF
TRBV12-3/TRBV12-4,TRBJ2-3,TRBD2,-,TGTGCCAGCAGCTTGGGACTAGCCGCAGATACGCAGTATTTT,CASSLGLAADTQYF
TRBV28,TRBJ1-5,TRBD1,-,TGTGCCAGTTTTGGTGACAGGGGAAATCAGCCCCAGCATTTT,CASFGDRGNQPQHF
TRBV12-3/TRBV12-4,TRBJ2-1,-,-,TGTGCCAGCAGTCTAGCAGGAAATGAGCAGTTCTTC,CASSLAGNEQFF
TRBV4-1,TRBJ1-2,TRBD1,-,TGCGCCAGCAGCCAAGATAAGGGACAGGTTAACTATGGCTACACCTTC,CASSQDKGQVNYGYTF
TRBV7-2,TRBJ1-1,-,medium-sized,TGTGCCAGCAGCTTAAGCCCGGACGGTTGGGCTGAAGCTTTCTTT,CASSLSPDGWAEAFF
TRBV11-2,TRBJ1-1,-,-,TGTGCCAGCAGCTTAAACGGTGGACCGGGCTTTCTCTTT,CASSLNGGPGFLF
TRBV6-4,TRBJ1-2,TRBD1,medium-sized,TGTGCCAGCAGTGACTCGAACAGGGGGCTTGGCTACACCTTC,CASSDSNRGLGYTF
TRBV7-3,TRBJ2-1,TRBD1,-,TGTGCCAGCAGCTTCGACAGGGGACACTACAATGAGCAGTTCTTC,CASSFDRGHYNEQFF
TRBV28,TRBJ1-5,-,few,TGTGCCAGCAGTTTAAAAGTGAATCAGCCCCAGCATTTT,CASSLKVNQPQHF
TRBV28,TRBJ1-5,-,few,TGTGCCAGCAGTTTATCACAGGGTCGGCAGCCCCAGCATTTT,CASSLSQGRQPQHF
TRBV20-1,TRBJ1-2,-,medium-sized,TGCAGTGCTAGAATGGGACACAACTATGGCTACACCTTC,CSARMGHNYGYTF
TRBV6-5,TRBJ1-1,TRBD1,few,TGTGCCAGCAGTTATGGGACAGGGGGTACTGAAGCTTTCTTT,CASSYGTGGTEAFF
TRBV5-1,TRBJ2-3,TRBD1,-,TGCGCCAGCGGCCTGACAGGGGGCCCAGATACGCAGTATTTT,CASGLTGGPDTQYF
TRBV19,TRBJ1-3,-,medium-sized,TGTGCCAGTAGTAAAGACAGTCACACCATATATTTT,CASSKDSHTIYF
TRBV27,TRBJ1-1,-,few,TGTGCCAGCAGTCAATGGATCGGCACTGAAGCTTTCTTT,CASSQWIGTEAFF
TRBV5-1,TRBJ1-4,TRBD1,-,TGCGCCAGCAGCTCCAAGACAGGGCCGGACGAAAAACTGTTTTTT,CASSSKTGPDEKLFF
TRBV6-5,TRBJ1-2,-,medium-sized,TGTGCCAGCAGAATCTCAGAGAACTATGGCTACACCTTC,CASRISENYGYTF
TRBV6-1,TRBJ1-1,-,-,TGTGCCAGCAGTGAATTGGCGGTAAACACTGAAGCTTTCTTT,CASSELAVNTEAFF
TRBV29-1,TRBJ1-2,-,medium-sized,TGCAGCGTCGGGACCAGGGTTAACTATGGCTACACCTTC,CSVGTRVNYGYTF
TRBV5-1,TRBJ2-5,-,-,TGCGCCAGCAGCGCCGCCAAAACTAGCAAGCAAGAGACCCAGTACTTC,CASSAAKTSKQETQYF
TRBV29-1,TRBJ2-1,-,medium-sized,TGCAGCCCCCTAGTGGAGGGCAATGAGCAGTTCTTC,CSPLVEGNEQFF
TRBV5-1,TRBJ1-2,TRBD1,-,TGTGCCAGCGGCTTGGGGGACAGGCTGGGCTATGGCTACACCTTC,CASGLGDRLGYGYTF
TRBV19,TRBJ1-2,-,medium-sized,TGTGCCAGTAGCCCCGCCGGGGGGCTGGATGGCTACACCTTC,CASSPAGGLDGYTF
TRBV24-1,TRBJ2-1,TRBD1,-,TGTGCCACCAGTGACGCCGGGACAGCTACATACAATGAGCAGTTCTTC,CATSDAGTATYNEQFF
TRBV6-1,TRBJ1-4,-,few,TGTGCCAGCAGTGGGAAGGGGGGATCCGAAAAACTGTTTTTT,CASSGKGGSEKLFF
TRBV7-9,TRBJ2-4,TRBD1,few,TGTGCCAGCAGTCCAGCCGGGACAGGGATGGACATTCAGTACTTC,CASSPAGTGMDIQYF
TRBV12-3/TRBV12-4,TRBJ2-1,-,-,TGTGCCAGCAGTTCCCTCGTTCTATACAATGAGCAGTTCTTC,CASSSLVLYNEQFF
TRBV20-1,TRBJ2-3,-,medium-sized,TGCAGTGCTAGAGTGGGGAATGCAGATACGCAGTATTTT,CSARVGNADTQYF
TRBV5-1,TRBJ1-4,-,few,TGCGCCAGCAGCCCGGAGGGGACAACTAATGAAAAACTGTTTTTT,CASSPEGTTNEKLFF
TRBV28,TRBJ2-5,-,-,TGTGCCAGCAGTTTAAAGGGGCTAGTAATGGAGACCCAGTACTTC,CASSLKGLVMETQYF
TRBV4-1,TRBJ2-7,-,few,TGCGCCAGCTGCGGGGTGGGAAAAGAGGGAGTGTTGTACTTT,CASCGVGKEGVLYF
TRBV11-2,TRBJ2-2,-,-,TGTGCCAGCAGCTTCGGACACCTGATGGCCGGGGAGCTGTTTTTT,CASSFGHLMAGELFF
TRBV21-1,TRBJ2-3,-,few,TGTGCCAGCAGCAAAGGAGCGGGGGGGCCCGTAGATACGCAGTATTTT,CASSKGAGGPVDTQYF
TRBV28,TRBJ2-2,TRBD2,-,TGTGCCAGCAGTTTAGCCGGGGGGGCCTTCGGGGAGCTGTTTTTT,CASSLAGGAFGELFF
TRBV18,TRBJ1-6,TRBD1,-,TGTGCCAGCTCACCCCCGGGACAGGGACCTAATTCACCCCTCCACTTT,CASSPPGQGPNSPLHF
TRBV5-4,TRBJ1-3,-,-,TGTGCCAGCAGCGCCAGAGGAGCTGGAAACACCATATATTTT,CASSARGAGNTIYF
TRBV5-4,TRBJ2-3,TRBD1,-,TGTGCCAGCAGCTCCAGGGGGACAGGGGGTATCACAGATACGCAGTATTTT,CASSSRGTGGITDTQYF
TRBV6-1,TRBJ2-5,TRBD1,once,TGTGCCAGCAGAAGGACAGGGGAGACCCAGTACTTC,CASRRTGETQYF
TRBV27,TRBJ1-2,TRBD1,medium-sized,TGTGCCAGCAGTTTATCCGGGACAGGGGCCTATGGCTACACCTTC,CASSLSGTGAYGYTF
TRBV30,TRBJ1-5,TRBD1,medium-sized,TGTGCCTGGAGTCCCCTTACAGGGGGGAATCAGCCCCAGCATTTT,CAWSPLTGGNQPQHF
TRBV5-6,TRBJ1-4,-,few,TGTGCCAGCAGCTTGGGTCCAACTATTAAGAATGAAAAACTGTTTTTT,CASSLGPTIKNEKLFF
TRBV18,TRBJ2-1,-,-,TGTGCCAGCTCACCTAGGATCGACTTAACCTACAATGAGCAGTTCTTC,CASSPRIDLTYNEQFF
TRBV5-4,TRBJ1-6,TRBD1,-,TGTGCCAGCAGCCCCCAGCAGGGGGCAACGTCACCCCTCCACTTT,CASSPQQGATSPLHF
TRBV25-1,TRBJ2-7,-,few,TGTGCCAGCAGTGAGACCAGTATAGTGGGCTACGAGCAGTACTTC,CASSETSIVGYEQYF
TRBV6-5,TRBJ2-5,TRBD1,few,TGTGCCAGCATCCCCACAGGGGGCTCTTGGGAGACCCAGTACTTC,CASIPTGGSWETQYF
TRBV19,TRBJ2-1,TRBD1,few,TGTGCCAGTAGTAGGGGGACAGGGGTGGTGGATGAGCAGTTCTTC,CASSRGTGVVDEQFF
TRBV20-1,TRBJ2-5,TRBD2,-,TGCAGTGCTAGAGCGGGGACTAGCGGCCAAGAGACCCAGTACTTC,CSARAGTSGQETQYF
TRBV28,TRBJ2-1,-,-,TGTGCCACCCTACGGGGAATAAGGGTCTACAATGAGCAGTTCTTC,CATLRGIRVYNEQFF
TRBV5-1,TRBJ2-7,-,-,TGCGCCAGCAGCCCCACCAGGAGGATCTACGAGCAGTACTTC,CASSPTRRIYEQYF
TRBV27,TRBJ1-4,-,-,TGTGCCAGCAGTTTATCGTGGGGAACTAATGAAAAACTGTTTTTT,CASSLSWGTNEKLFF